These T cell receptor beta chains were read from a single sample in a study of vaccination effects on CD4 cells after COVID-19. For these TCRs, the target antigens are not known. Libraries were prepared by immunoSEQ multiplex PCR; TCRdb keeps only in-frame clonotypes and omits some of them. The sample carries 15,000 to 20,000 clones, around 70% recorded once. Sequences were derived from CD4+ T cells from PBMCs cultured with SARS-CoV-2 spike peptides, sampled after COVID-19 vaccination. The receptors stem from a human donor who had a prior SARS-CoV-2 infection. The CDR3 runs from the conserved cysteine through the conserved F or W. A D gene is named only where the DNA matches it firmly. A clone size is listed for some rows: how often the clone was seen (once, few, many), or a class if it is expanded.

clone size: NA; V gene: TRBV6-2/TRBV6-3; D gene: TRBD1; J gene: TRBJ2-7; CDR3 DNA: TGTGCCAGCAGTTACCGCACAGGGGAACCCTACGAGCAGTACTTC; CDR3 protein: CASSYRTGEPYEQYF
clone size: NA; V gene: TRBV3-1/TRBV3-2; D gene: TRBD2; J gene: TRBJ2-4; CDR3 DNA: TGTGCCAGCAGCATCGGGACTAGCGGTGAGAGAGGGGTGCCGCACTTC; CDR3 protein: CASSIGTSGERGVPHF
clone size: once; V gene: TRBV7-9; D gene: NA; J gene: TRBJ1-4; CDR3 DNA: TGTGCCAGCAGCTCGAGGGCGGGGGCTGCTAATGAAAAACTGTTTTTT; CDR3 protein: CASSSRAGAANEKLFF
clone size: NA; V gene: TRBV28; D gene: NA; J gene: TRBJ2-7; CDR3 DNA: TGTGCCAGCAGTTTAATTGTGCAGTACTTC; CDR3 protein: CASSLIVQYF
clone size: once; V gene: TRBV23-1; D gene: TRBD1; J gene: TRBJ2-2; CDR3 DNA: TGCGCCAGCAGTCCCCCTCCGACGACAGGGGACACCGGGGAGCTGTTTTTT; CDR3 protein: CASSPPPTTGDTGELFF
clone size: few; V gene: TRBV7-3; D gene: NA; J gene: TRBJ2-1; CDR3 DNA: TGTGCCAGCAGCTTAAAGTCTTGGGTTGAGCGCTACAATGAGCAGTTCTTC; CDR3 protein: CASSLKSWVERYNEQFF
clone size: medium-sized; V gene: TRBV5-1; D gene: TRBD2; J gene: TRBJ2-1; CDR3 DNA: TGCGCCAGCAGCCCACGCATAGCGGGAAGCTCCTACAATGAGCAGTTCTTC; CDR3 protein: CASSPRIAGSSYNEQFF
clone size: NA; V gene: TRBV7-3; D gene: NA; J gene: TRBJ2-1; CDR3 DNA: TGTGCCAGCAGCCGACAGAATTACAATGAGCAGTTCTTC; CDR3 protein: CASSRQNYNEQFF
clone size: NA; V gene: TRBV5-1; D gene: NA; J gene: TRBJ1-4; CDR3 DNA: TGCGCCAGCAGCTTGGCCCAGGGGATTAATGAAAAACTGTTTTTT; CDR3 protein: CASSLAQGINEKLFF
clone size: NA; V gene: TRBV9; D gene: NA; J gene: TRBJ2-3; CDR3 DNA: TGTGCCAGCAGCGTAGAGGGTCTGAGCACAGATACGCAGTATTTT; CDR3 protein: CASSVEGLSTDTQYF
clone size: NA; V gene: TRBV7-8; D gene: NA; J gene: TRBJ1-1; CDR3 DNA: TGTGCCAGCAGCCCCACGTACCAGGGTCCCACTGAAGCTTTCTTT; CDR3 protein: CASSPTYQGPTEAFF
clone size: NA; V gene: TRBV7-8; D gene: TRBD2; J gene: TRBJ2-3; CDR3 DNA: TGTGCCAGCAGCCAGGTTCCTAGCGGGGGGACCACAGATACGCAGTATTTT; CDR3 protein: CASSQVPSGGTTDTQYF
clone size: NA; V gene: TRBV5-1; D gene: NA; J gene: TRBJ2-2; CDR3 DNA: TGCGCCAGCAGCTTGGGCGGGGCCGGGGAGCTGTTTTTT; CDR3 protein: CASSLGGAGELFF
clone size: NA; V gene: TRBV30; D gene: NA; J gene: TRBJ1-5; CDR3 DNA: TGTGCCTGGAGTTCCCCTAATCAGCCCCAGCATTTT; CDR3 protein: CAWSSPNQPQHF